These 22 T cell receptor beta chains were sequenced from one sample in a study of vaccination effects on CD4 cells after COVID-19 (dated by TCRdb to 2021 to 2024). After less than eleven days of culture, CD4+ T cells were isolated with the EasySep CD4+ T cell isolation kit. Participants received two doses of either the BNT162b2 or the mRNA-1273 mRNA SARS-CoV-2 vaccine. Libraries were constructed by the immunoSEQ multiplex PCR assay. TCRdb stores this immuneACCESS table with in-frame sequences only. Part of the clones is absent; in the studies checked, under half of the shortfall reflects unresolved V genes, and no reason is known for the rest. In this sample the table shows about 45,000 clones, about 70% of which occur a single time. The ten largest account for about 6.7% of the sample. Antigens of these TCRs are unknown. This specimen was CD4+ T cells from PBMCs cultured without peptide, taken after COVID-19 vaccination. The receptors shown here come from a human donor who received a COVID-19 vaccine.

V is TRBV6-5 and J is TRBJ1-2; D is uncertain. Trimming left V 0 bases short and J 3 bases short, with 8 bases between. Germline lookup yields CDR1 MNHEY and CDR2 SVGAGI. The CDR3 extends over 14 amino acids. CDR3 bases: TGTGCCAGCAGTTACTCGCTCATATACTATGGCTACACCTTC. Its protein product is CASSYSLIYYGYTF.

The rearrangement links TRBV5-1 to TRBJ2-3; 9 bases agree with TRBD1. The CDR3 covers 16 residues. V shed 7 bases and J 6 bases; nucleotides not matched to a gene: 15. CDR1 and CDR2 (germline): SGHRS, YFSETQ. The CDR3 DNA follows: TGCGCCAGCGCGGGACAGGGTTCGTCATTGTCCGATACGCAGTATTTT. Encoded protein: CASAGQGSSLSDTQYF.

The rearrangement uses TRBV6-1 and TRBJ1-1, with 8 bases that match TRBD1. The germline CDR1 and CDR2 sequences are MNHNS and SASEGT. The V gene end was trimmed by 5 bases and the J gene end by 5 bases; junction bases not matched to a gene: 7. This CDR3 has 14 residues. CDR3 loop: CASSSGQGYTEAFF. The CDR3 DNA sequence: TGTGCCAGCAGTTCCGGACAGGGCTATACTGAAGCTTTCTTT.

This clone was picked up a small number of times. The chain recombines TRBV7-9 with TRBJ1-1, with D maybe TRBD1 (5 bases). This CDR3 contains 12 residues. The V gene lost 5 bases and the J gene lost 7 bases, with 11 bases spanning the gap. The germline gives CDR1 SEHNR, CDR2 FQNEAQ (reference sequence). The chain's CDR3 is CASSRGTGEAFF. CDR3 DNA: TGTGCCAGCAGCCGCGGTACAGGTGAAGCTTTCTTT. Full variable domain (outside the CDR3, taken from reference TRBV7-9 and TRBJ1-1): DTGVSQNPRHKITKRGQNVTFRCDPISEHNRLYWYRQTLGQGPEFLTYFQNEAQLEKSRLLSDRFSAERPKGSFSTLEIQRTEQGDSAMYLCASSRGTGEAFFGQGTRLTVV.

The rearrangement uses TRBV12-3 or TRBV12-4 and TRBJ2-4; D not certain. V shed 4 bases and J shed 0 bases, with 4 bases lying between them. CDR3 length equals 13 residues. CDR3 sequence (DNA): TGTGCCAGCAGTTCCCTAGCCAAAAACATTCAGTACTTC. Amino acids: CASSSLAKNIQYF.

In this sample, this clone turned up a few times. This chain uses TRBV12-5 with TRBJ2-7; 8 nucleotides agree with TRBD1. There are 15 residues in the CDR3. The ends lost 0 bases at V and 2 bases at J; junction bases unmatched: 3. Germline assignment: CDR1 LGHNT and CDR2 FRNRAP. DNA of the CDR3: TGTGCTAGTGGTTTGGTACGGACAGGGACCTACGAGCAGTACTTC. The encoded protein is CASGLVRTGTYEQYF.

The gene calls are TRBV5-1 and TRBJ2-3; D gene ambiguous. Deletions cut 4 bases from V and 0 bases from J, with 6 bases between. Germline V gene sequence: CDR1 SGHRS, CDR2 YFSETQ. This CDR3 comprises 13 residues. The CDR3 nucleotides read TGCGCCAGCAGCATAGACAGCACAGATACGCAGTATTTT. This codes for CASSIDSTDTQYF.

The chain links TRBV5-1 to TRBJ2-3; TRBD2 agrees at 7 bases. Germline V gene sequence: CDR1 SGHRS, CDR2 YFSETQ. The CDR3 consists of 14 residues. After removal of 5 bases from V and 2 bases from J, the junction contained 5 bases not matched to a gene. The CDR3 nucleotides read TGCGCCAGCAGACTTGAGCGGGACACAGATACGCAGTATTTT. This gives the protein CASRLERDTDTQYF.

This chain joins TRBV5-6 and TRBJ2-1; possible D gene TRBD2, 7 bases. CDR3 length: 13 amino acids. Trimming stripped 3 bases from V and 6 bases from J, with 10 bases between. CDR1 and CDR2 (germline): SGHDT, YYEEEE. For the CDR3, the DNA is TGTGCCAGCAGCTCCGGGGGGCTCAATGAGCAGTTCTTC. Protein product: CASSSGGLNEQFF.

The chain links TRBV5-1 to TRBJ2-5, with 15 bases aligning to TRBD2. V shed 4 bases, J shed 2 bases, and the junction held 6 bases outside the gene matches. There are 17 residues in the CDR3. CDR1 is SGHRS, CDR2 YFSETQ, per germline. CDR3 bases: TGCGCCAGCAGCAGATATGGGACTAGCGGGAGGCAAGAGACCCAGTACTTC. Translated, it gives CASSRYGTSGRQETQYF.

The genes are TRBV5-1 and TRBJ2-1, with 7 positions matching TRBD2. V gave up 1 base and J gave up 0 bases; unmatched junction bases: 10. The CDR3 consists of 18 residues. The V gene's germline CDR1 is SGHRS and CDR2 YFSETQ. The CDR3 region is CASSLSLASGSSYNEQFF. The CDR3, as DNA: TGCGCCAGCAGCTTGTCCCTGGCTAGCGGAAGCTCCTACAATGAGCAGTTCTTC.

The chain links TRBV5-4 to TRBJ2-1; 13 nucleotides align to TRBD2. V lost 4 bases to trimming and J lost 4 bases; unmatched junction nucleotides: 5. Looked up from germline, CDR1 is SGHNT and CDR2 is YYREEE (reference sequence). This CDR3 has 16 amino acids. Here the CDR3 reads CASSASGLAGYNEQFF. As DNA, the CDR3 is TGTGCCAGCAGCGCCTCGGGACTAGCGGGATACAATGAGCAGTTCTTC.

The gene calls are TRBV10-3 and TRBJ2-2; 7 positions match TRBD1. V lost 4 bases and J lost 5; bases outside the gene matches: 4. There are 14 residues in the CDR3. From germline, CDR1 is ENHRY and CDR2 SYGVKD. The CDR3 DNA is TGTGCCATCAGTGCGACAGGGATAACCGGGGAGCTGTTTTTT. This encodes CAISATGITGELFF.

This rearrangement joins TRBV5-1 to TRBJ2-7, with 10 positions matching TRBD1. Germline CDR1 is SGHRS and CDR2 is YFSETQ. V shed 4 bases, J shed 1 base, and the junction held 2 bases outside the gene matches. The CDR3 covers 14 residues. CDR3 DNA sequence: TGCGCCAGCAGCCCGGGACAGGGGTCCTACGAGCAGTACTTC. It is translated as CASSPGQGSYEQYF.

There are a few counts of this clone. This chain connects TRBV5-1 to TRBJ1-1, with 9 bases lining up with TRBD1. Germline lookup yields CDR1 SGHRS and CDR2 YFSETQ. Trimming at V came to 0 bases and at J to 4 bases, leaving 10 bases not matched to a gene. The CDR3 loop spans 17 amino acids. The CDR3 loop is CASSLEGQGVGGTEAFF. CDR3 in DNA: TGCGCCAGCAGCTTGGAGGGACAGGGAGTAGGTGGCACTGAAGCTTTCTTT.

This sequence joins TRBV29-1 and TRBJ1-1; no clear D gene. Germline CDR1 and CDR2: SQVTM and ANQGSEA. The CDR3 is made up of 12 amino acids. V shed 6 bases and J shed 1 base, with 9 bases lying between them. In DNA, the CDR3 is TGCAGCGTCAAGGGATGGAACACTGAAGCTTTCTTT. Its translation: CSVKGWNTEAFF.

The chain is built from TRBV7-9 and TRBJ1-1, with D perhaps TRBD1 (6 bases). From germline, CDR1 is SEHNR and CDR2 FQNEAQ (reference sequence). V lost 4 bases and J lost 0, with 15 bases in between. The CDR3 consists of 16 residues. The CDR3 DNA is TGTGCCAGCAGCTGGGGCGGGGGCGGGATGAACACTGAAGCTTTCTTT. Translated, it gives CASSWGGGGMNTEAFF.

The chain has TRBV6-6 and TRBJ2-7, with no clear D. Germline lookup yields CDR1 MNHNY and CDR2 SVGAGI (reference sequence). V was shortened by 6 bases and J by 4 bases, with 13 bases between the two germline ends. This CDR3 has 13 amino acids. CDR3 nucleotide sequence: TGTGCCAGCAGCAACGACAAAGGGTACGAGCAGTACTTC. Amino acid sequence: CASSNDKGYEQYF.

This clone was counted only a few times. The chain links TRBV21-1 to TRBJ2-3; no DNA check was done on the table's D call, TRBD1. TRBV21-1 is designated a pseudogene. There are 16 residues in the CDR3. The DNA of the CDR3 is TGTGCCAGAAACTTACAGGGAGATTTTAACGCAGATACGCAGTATTTT. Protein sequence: CARNLQGDFNADTQYF.

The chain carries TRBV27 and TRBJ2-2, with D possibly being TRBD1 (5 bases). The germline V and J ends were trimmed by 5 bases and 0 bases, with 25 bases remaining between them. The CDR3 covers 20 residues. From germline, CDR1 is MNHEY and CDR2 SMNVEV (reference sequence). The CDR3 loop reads CASSTAWTLGRRTNTGELFF. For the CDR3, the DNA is TGTGCCAGCAGTACAGCGTGGACATTAGGCAGAAGGACGAACACCGGGGAGCTGTTTTTT.

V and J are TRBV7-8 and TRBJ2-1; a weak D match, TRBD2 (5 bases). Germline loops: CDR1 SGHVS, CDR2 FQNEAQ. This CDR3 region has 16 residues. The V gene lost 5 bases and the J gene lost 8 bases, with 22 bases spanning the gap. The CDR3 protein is CASSHRWNYWRDEQFF. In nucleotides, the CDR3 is TGTGCCAGCAGCCACCGGTGGAACTACTGGCGGGATGAGCAGTTCTTC.

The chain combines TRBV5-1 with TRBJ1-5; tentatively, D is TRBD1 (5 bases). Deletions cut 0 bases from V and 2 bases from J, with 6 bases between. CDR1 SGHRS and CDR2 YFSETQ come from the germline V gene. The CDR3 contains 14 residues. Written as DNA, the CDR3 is TGCGCCAGCAGCTTGGGGGACGGCAATCAGCCCCAGCATTTT. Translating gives CASSLGDGNQPQHF. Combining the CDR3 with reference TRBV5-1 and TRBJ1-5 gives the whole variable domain KAGVTQTPRYLIKTRGQQVTLSCSPISGHRSVSWYQQTPGQGLQFLFEYFSETQRNKGNFPGRFSGRQFSNSRSEMNVSTLELGDSALYLCASSLGDGNQPQHFGDGTRLSIL.